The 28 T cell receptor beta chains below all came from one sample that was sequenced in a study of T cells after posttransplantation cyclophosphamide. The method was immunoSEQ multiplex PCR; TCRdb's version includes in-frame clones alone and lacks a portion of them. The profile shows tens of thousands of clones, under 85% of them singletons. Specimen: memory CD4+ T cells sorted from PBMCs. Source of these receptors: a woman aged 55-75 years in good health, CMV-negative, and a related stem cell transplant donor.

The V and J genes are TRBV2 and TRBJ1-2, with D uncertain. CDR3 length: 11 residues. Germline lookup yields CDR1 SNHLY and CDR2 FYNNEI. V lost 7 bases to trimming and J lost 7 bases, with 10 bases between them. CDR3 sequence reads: CASTQTSGYTF. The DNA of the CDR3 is TGTGCCAGCACTCAGACAAGTGGCTACACCTTC.

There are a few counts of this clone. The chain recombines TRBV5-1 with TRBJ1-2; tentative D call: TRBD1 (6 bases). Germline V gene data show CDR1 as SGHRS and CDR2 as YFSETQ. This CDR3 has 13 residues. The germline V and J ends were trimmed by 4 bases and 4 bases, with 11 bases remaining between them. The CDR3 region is CASSPGDIYGYTF. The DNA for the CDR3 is TGCGCCAGCAGCCCAGGGGATATCTATGGCTACACCTTC.

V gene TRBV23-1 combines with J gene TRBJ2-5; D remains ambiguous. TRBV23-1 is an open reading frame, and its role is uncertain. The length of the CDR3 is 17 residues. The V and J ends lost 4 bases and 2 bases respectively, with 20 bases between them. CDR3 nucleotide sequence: TGCGCCAGCAGTCCAACCGACACTCTTATCGTGCAAGAGACCCAGTACTTC. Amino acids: CASSPTDTLIVQETQYF.

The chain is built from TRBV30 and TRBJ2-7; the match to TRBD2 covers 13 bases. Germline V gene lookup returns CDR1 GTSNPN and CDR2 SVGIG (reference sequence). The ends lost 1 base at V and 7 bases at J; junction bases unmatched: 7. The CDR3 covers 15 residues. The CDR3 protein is CAWSAGTSGVREQYF. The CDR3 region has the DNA TGTGCCTGGAGTGCTGGGACTAGCGGGGTCCGAGAGCAGTACTTC.

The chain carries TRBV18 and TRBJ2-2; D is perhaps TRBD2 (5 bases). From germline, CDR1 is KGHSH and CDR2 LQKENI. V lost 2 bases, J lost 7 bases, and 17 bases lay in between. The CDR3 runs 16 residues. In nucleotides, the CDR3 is TGTGCCAGCTCACCAATATCCGGGATCCCGGGCGGGGAGCTGTTTTTT. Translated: CASSPISGIPGGELFF.

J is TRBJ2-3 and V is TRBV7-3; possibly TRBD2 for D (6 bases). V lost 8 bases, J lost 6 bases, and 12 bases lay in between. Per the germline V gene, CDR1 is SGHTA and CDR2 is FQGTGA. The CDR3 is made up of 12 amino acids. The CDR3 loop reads CASGRSRDTQYF. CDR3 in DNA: TGTGCCAGCGGGAGGAGTCGTGATACGCAGTATTTT.

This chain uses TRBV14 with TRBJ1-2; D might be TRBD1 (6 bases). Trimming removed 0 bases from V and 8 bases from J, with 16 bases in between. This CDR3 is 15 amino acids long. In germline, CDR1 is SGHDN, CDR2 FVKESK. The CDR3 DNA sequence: TGTGCCAGCAGCCAAGAAAGGCCAGGGGTCGAAGGCTACACCTTC. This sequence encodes CASSQERPGVEGYTF.

CDR3 amino acids: CASSQNLGLAAETQYF. For the CDR3, the DNA is TGTGCCAGCAGCCAAAACCTTGGACTAGCGGCAGAGACCCAGTACTTC. This chain uses TRBV7-2 with TRBJ2-5; 10 bases map to TRBD2. The CDR3 spans 16 residues. From germline, CDR1 is SGHTA and CDR2 FQGNSA. V dropped 5 bases and J dropped 4; count of bases not matched to a gene: 10.

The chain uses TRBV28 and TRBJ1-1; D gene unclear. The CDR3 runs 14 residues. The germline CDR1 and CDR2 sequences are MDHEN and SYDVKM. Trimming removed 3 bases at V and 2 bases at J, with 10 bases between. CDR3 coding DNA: TGTGCCAGCAGTTTTTGGGCGTCAAACACTGAAGCTTTCTTT. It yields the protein CASSFWASNTEAFF.

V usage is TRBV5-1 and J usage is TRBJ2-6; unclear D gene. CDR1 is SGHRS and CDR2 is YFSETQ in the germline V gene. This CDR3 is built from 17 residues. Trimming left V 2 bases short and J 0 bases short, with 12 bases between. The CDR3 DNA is TGCGCCAGCAGCTTAGCGCCTTCCTCCTCTGGGGCCAACGTCCTGACTTTC. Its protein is CASSLAPSSSGANVLTF.

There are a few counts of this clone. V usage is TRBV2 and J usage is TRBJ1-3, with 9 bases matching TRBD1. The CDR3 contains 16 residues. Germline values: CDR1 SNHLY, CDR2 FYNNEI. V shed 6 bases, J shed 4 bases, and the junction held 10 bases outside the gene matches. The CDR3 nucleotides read TGTGCCAGCAGGAACACAGGGGGCGCATCGGGAAACACCATATATTTT. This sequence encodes CASRNTGGASGNTIYF.

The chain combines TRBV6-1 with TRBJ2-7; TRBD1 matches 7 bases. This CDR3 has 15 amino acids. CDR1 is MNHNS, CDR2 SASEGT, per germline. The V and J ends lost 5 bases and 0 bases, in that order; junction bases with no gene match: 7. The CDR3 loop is CASSLRGGSSYEQYF. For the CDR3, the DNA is TGTGCCAGCAGTCTACGAGGGGGCAGCTCCTACGAGCAGTACTTC.

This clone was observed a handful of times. CDR3 region: CASSQRNEKLFF. The CDR3 DNA is TGTGCCAGCAGCCAACGTAATGAAAAACTGTTTTTT. The V gene is TRBV14, the J gene TRBJ1-4, with D uncertain. Germline-derived CDR1 and CDR2 are SGHDN and FVKESK. This CDR3 has 12 amino acids. V was pared by 2 bases and J by 4 bases, with 2 bases between.

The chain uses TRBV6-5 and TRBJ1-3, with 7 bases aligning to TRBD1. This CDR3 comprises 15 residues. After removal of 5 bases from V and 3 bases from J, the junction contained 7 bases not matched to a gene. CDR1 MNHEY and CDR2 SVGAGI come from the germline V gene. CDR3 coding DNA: TGTGCCAGCAGTCAACGGACAGGTGGTGGAAACACCATATATTTT. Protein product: CASSQRTGGGNTIYF.

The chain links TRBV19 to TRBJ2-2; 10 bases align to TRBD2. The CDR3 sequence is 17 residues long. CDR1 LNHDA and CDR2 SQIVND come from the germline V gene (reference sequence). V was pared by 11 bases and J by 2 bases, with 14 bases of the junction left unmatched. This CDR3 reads CAVQGGSGGSNTGELFF. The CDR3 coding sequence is TGTGCCGTCCAGGGCGGTAGCGGGGGGTCCAACACCGGGGAGCTGTTTTTT. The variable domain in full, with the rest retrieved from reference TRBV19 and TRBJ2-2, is DGGITQSPKYLFRKEGQNVTLSCEQNLNHDAMYWYRQDPGQGLRLIYYSQIVNDFQKGDIAEGYSVSREKKESFPLTVTSAQKNPTAFYLCAVQGGSGGSNTGELFFGEGSRLTVL.

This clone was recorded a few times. Here the CDR3 DNA reads TGTGCCAGCAGCCACCCGGCGGGATCAAGGAGAGGAGGCAGCTCGGACGAGCAGTACTTC. This gives the protein CASSHPAGSRRGGSSDEQYF. The chain joins TRBV14 to TRBJ2-7; possibly TRBD2 for D (6 bases). This CDR3 spans 20 amino acids. The ends were cut back, 3 bases at V and 5 bases at J, with 32 bases in the middle. The germline V gene encodes CDR1 SGHDN and CDR2 FVKESK.

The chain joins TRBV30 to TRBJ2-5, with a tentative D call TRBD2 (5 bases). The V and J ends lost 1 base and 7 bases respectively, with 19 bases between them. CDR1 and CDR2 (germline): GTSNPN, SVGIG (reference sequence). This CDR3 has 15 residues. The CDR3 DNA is TGTGCCTGGAGTGGTCAATGGTCCGGGAATGGGACCCAGTACTTC. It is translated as CAWSGQWSGNGTQYF.

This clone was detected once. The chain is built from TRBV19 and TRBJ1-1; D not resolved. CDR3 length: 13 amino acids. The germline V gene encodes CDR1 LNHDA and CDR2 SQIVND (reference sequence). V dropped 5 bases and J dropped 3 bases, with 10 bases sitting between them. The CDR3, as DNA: TGTGCCAGTAGTGGTAATTCGGACACTGAAGCTTTCTTT. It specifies CASSGNSDTEAFF.

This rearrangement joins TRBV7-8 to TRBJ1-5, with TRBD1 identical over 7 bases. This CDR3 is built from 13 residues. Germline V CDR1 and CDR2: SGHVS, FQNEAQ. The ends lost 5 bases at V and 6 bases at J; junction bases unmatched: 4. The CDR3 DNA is TGTGCCAGCAGCGTGGGACAGAGTCAGCCCCAGCATTTT. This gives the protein CASSVGQSQPQHF.

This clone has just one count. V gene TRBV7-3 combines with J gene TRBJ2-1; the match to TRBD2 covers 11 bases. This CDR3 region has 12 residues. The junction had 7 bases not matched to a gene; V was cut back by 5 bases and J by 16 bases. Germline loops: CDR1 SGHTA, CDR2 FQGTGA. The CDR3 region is CASSLSGGALFF. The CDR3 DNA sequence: TGTGCCAGCAGCCTTAGCGGGGGGGCCCTTTTCTTC.

CDR3 region: CASSPGRVGNQPQHF. Written as DNA, the CDR3 is TGTGCCAGCAGCCCAGGGAGGGTAGGGAATCAGCCCCAGCATTTT. V usage is TRBV7-8 and J usage is TRBJ1-5; TRBD1 might be the D (5 bases). Germline V gene lookup returns CDR1 SGHVS and CDR2 FQNEAQ. V lost 5 bases, J lost 4 bases, and 15 bases lay in between. This CDR3 is 15 amino acids long.

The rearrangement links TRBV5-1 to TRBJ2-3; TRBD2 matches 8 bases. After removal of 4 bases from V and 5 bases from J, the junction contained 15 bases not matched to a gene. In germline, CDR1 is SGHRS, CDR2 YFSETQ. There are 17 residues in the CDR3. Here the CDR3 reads CASSPVLTGGPGDTQYF. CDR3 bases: TGCGCCAGCAGCCCCGTTCTTACGGGAGGGCCCGGAGATACGCAGTATTTT.

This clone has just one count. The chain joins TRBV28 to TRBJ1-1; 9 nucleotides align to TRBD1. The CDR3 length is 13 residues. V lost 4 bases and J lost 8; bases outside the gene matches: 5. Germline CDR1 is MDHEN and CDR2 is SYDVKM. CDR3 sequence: CASSSGQGPEAFF. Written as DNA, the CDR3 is TGTGCCAGCAGTTCGGGACAGGGCCCCGAAGCTTTCTTT.

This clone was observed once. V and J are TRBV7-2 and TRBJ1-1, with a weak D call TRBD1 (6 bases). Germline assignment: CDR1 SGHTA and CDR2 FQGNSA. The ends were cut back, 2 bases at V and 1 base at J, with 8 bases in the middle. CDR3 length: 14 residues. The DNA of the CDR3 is TGTGCCAGCAGCTTAACGGACAGGAACACTGAAGCTTTCTTT. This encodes CASSLTDRNTEAFF. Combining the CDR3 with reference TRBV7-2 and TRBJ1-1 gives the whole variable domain GAGVSQSPSNKVTEKGKDVELRCDPISGHTALYWYRQSLGQGLEFLIYFQGNSAPDKSGLPSDRFSAERTGGSVSTLTIQRTQQEDSAVYLCASSLTDRNTEAFFGQGTRLTVV.

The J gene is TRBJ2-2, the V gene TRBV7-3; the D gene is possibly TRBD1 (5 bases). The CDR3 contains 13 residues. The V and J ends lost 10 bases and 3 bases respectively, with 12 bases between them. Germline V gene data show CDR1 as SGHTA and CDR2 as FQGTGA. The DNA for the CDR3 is TGTGCCACGGGTGCCAGGGACACCGGGGAGCTGTTTTTT. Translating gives CATGARDTGELFF.

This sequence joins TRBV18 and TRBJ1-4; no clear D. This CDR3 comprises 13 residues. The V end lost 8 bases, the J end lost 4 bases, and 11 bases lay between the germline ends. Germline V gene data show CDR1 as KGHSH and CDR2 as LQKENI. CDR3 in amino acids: CASSGQHNEKLFF. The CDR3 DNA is TGTGCCAGCAGCGGGCAGCATAATGAAAAACTGTTTTTT.

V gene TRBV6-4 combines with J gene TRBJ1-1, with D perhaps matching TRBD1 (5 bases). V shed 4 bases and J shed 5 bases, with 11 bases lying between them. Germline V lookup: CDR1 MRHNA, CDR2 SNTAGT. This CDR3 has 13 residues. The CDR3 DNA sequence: TGTGCCAGCAGTGTCAGGGTAGGAACTGAAGCTTTCTTT. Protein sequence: CASSVRVGTEAFF.

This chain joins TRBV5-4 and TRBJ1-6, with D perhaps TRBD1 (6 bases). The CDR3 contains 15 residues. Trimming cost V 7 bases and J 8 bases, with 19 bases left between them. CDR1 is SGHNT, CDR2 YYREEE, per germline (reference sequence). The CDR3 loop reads CASGALGHGDSPLHF. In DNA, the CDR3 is TGTGCCAGCGGTGCTCTGGGACATGGTGATTCACCCCTCCACTTT.